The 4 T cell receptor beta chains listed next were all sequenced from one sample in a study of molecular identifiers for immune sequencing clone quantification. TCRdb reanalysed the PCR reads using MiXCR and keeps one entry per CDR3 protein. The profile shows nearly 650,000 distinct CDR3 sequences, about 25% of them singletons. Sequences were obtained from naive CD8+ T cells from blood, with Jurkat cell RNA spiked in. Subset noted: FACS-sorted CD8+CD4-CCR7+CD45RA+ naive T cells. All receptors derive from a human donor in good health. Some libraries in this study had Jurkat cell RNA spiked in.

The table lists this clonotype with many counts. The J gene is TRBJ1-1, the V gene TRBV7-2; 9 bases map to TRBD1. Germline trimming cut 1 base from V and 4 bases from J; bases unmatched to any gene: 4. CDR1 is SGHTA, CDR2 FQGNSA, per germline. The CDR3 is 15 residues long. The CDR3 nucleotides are TGTGCCAGCAGCTTAGAACAGGGGGCGGCCACTGAAGCTTTCTTT. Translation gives CASSLEQGAATEAFF.

CDR3 DNA: TGTGCCAGCAGCCCGGACAGAAGTACTGAAGCTTTCTTT. Translation gives CASSPDRSTEAFF. The chain uses TRBV4-2 and TRBJ1-1; the D gene is possibly TRBD1 (6 bases). V lost 4 bases and J lost 5, with 11 bases in between. Germline CDR1 and CDR2: LGHNA and YNFKEQ. This CDR3 is 13 amino acids long.

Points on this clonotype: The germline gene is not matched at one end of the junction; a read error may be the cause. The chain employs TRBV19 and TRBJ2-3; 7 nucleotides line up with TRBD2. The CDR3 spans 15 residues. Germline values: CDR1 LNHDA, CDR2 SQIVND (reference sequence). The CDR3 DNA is TGTGCCTGTAGTATAGTCGGCGGGGGAGCAGATACGCAGTATTTT. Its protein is CACSIVGGGADTQYF. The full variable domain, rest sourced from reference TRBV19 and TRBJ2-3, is DGGITQSPKYLFRKEGQNVTLSCEQNLNHDAMYWYRQDPGQGLRLIYYSQIVNDFQKGDIAEGYSVSREKKESFPLTVTSAQKNPTAFYLCACSIVGGGADTQYFGPGTRLTVL.

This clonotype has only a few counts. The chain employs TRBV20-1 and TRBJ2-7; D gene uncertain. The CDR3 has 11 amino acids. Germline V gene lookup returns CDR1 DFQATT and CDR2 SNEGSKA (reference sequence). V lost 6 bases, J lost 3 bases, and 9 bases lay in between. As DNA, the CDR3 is TGCAGTGCCCGGGTTGTCTACGAGCAGTACTTC. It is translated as CSARVVYEQYF.